The 9 T cell receptor beta chains below all came from one sample that was sequenced in a study of T-cell reconstitution after alpha-beta-depleted transplantation in children. TCRbeta library construction was performed incorporating unique molecular identifiers. Each CDR3 protein is one row after TCRdb ran MiXCR on the PCR reads. This table holds approximately 170,000 distinct CDR3 sequences, over 8.5% found once. The specimen was PBMCs, collected before TCRalphabeta/CD19-depleted stem cell transplant. Receptors were obtained from a boy aged 2-15 years with acute myeloid leukemia, due to receive a stem cell transplant.

This clonotype was seen many times. The V gene is TRBV15, the J gene TRBJ2-5, with D possibly TRBD1 on 5 matching bases. Germline loops: CDR1 LNHNV, CDR2 YYDKDF (reference sequence). This CDR3 region has 15 residues. Trimming took 8 bases from V and 1 from J, leaving 17 bases between them. The CDR3 coding sequence is TGTGCCACCCAAAAGGGGCAGCTTATCCAAGAGACCCAGTACTTC. Its protein is CATQKGQLIQETQYF.

This clonotype was detected ten times or more. The chain has TRBV12-3 or TRBV12-4 and TRBJ2-7; the D gene is possibly TRBD2 (5 bases). V lost 5 bases and J 4 bases, leaving 21 bases between the germline ends. The CDR3 is made up of 16 amino acids. CDR3 DNA sequence: TGTGCCAGCAGTCCGGGCCCGCTGGAGGTCGGTTACGAGCAGTACTTC. Its protein is CASSPGPLEVGYEQYF.

This clonotype was seen at least ten times. The gene calls are TRBV9 and TRBJ2-1, with TRBD2 as a possible D gene (5 bases). The V and J ends lost 4 bases and 9 bases respectively, with 14 bases between them. The CDR3 is 13 amino acids. The germline gives CDR1 SGDLS, CDR2 YYNGEE. The CDR3 region is CASSSQPAGEQFF. CDR3 nucleotide sequence: TGTGCCAGCAGCTCCCAACCCGCGGGTGAGCAGTTCTTC.

Many counts were recorded for this clonotype. J is TRBJ2-5 and V is TRBV5-6; D remains ambiguous. V was trimmed by 3 bases and J by 4 bases, leaving 7 bases between them. Germline V lookup: CDR1 SGHDT, CDR2 YYEEEE. CDR3 length: 12 residues. This chain's CDR3 is CASSWTRETQYF. The DNA for the CDR3 is TGTGCCAGCAGCTGGACCCGAGAGACCCAGTACTTC.

The sample holds many counts of this clonotype. The rearrangement joins TRBV5-1 to TRBJ2-1, with D tentatively TRBD1 (6 bases). Germline CDR1 SGHRS, CDR2 YFSETQ. V was pared by 4 bases and J by 4 bases, with 15 bases between. This CDR3 is built from 15 residues. The CDR3 protein is CASSTGHSSYNEQFF. The CDR3, as DNA: TGCGCCAGCAGCACGGGACACTCCAGTTACAATGAGCAGTTCTTC. The full variable domain, with the rest looked up from reference TRBV5-1 and TRBJ2-1, is KAGVTQTPRYLIKTRGQQVTLSCSPISGHRSVSWYQQTPGQGLQFLFEYFSETQRNKGNFPGRFSGRQFSNSRSEMNVSTLELGDSALYLCASSTGHSSYNEQFFGPGTRLTVL.

This clonotype was counted ten times or more. CDR3 protein: CASSAPGALQETQYF. The CDR3 DNA follows: TGTGCCAGCAGTGCCCCCGGGGCTTTACAAGAGACCCAGTACTTC. The chain employs TRBV9 and TRBJ2-5; TRBD1 or TRBD2 may be the D gene (5 bases each). Trimming took off 5 bases at V and 2 bases at J, with 16 bases between the two ends. Germline V lookup: CDR1 SGDLS, CDR2 YYNGEE. The CDR3 is 15 residues long.

This clonotype was seen at least ten times. The J gene is TRBJ2-6, the V gene TRBV6-1; 14 positions agree with TRBD2. Germline CDR1 MNHNS, CDR2 SASEGT. This CDR3 region has 18 residues. V lost 7 bases and J lost 2; bases outside the gene matches: 7. Here the CDR3 reads CASTKTSGRATGANVLTF. In DNA, the CDR3 is TGTGCCAGCACTAAGACTAGCGGGAGGGCGACTGGGGCCAACGTCCTGACTTTC.

Ten or more counts support this clonotype. The chain joins TRBV5-1 to TRBJ2-3, with D perhaps matching TRBD2 (6 bases). V lost 3 bases, J lost 3 bases, and 26 bases lay in between. The CDR3 is 19 residues long. Germline V gives CDR1 SGHRS, CDR2 YFSETQ. CDR3: CASSYNPRAGTLGTDTQYF. The CDR3 nucleotides read TGCGCCAGCAGCTACAACCCCCGCGCGGGAACCCTCGGGACAGATACGCAGTATTTT.

The CDR3 nucleotides are TGTGCCTCCTGCCAAGGACTAGCGTTGTCCTCAACTAGCACAGATACGCAGTATTTT. The encoded protein is CASCQGLALSSTSTDTQYF. V and J are TRBV3-1 and TRBJ2-3, with 9 bases aligning to TRBD2. From germline, CDR1 is LGHDT and CDR2 YNNKEL (reference sequence). The trim removed 11 bases at V and 0 bases at J, leaving 21 bases unmatched. CDR3 length: 19 amino acids.